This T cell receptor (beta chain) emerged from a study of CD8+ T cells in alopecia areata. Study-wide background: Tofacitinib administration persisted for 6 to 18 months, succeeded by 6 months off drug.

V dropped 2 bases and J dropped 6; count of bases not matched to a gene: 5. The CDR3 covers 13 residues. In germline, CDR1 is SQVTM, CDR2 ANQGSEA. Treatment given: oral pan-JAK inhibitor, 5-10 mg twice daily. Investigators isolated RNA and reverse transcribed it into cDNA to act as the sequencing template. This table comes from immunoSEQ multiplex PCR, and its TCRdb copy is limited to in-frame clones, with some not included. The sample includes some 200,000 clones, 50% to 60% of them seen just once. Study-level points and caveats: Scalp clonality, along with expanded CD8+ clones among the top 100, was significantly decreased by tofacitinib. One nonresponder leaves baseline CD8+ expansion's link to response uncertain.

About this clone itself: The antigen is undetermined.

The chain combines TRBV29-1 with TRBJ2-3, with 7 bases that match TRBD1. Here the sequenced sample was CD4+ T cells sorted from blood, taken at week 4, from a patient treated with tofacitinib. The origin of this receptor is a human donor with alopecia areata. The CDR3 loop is CSVETGTVDTQYF. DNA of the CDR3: TGCAGCGTTGAAACTGGGACAGTTGATACGCAGTATTTT.